This record concerns one T cell receptor beta chain sequence. Its ends do not fully match the called genes, so a read error is possible. From approximately 20-30 mg of unsorted bulk tissue, DNA and RNA were co-extracted together. Germline V gene sequence: CDR1 MNHEY, CDR2 SVGAGI. The CDR3 spans 18 residues. This sample is part of a study of tumor-infiltrating lymphocytes in primary liver carcinoma. From 400 to 500 ng total RNA, TCR beta cDNA was generated with a primer in the constant region. A slightly modified ARM-PCR protocol with three nested multiplex PCR rounds produced these TCR beta libraries. The two initial PCR rounds, about 9 cycles each, used TRBV1-TRBV30 forward and C-beta reverse primers. TCRdb analysed the multiplex PCR reads with MiXCR anew, one entry per CDR3 protein. The sample lists about 59,000 distinct CDR3 sequences, less than 85% seen once, with approximately 50% in the top ten.

This TCR came from a man aged 35-49 years with primary liver carcinoma and hepatitis B virus infection. Sequencing was done on a sample of liver tumor tissue from sampling region 2. Sample subset: tumor region T2, inferior pole. V usage is TRBV6-5 and J usage is TRBJ2-6, with TRBD1 identical over 7 bases. CDR3 region: CASRKLRQGFSGANVLTF. As DNA, the CDR3 is TGTGCGAGCAGAAAACTTAGACAGGGTTTTTCTGGGGCCAACGTCCTGACTTTC.